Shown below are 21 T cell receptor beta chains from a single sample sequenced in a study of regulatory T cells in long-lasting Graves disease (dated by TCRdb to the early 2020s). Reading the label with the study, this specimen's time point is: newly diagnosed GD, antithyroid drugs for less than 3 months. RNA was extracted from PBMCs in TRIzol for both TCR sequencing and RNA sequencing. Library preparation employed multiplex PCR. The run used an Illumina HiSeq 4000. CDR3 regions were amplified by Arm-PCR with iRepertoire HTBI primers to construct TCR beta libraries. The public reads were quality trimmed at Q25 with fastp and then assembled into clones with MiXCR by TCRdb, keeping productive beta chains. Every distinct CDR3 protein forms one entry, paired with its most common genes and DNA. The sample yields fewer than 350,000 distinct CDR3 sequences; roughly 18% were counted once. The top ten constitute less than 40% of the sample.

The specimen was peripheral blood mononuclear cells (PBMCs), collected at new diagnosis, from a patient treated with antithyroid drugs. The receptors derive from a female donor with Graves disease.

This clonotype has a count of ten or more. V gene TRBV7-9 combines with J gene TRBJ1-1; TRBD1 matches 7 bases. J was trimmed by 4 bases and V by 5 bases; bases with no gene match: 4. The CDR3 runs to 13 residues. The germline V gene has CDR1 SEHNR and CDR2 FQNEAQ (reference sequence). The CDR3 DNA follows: TGTGCCAGCAGCCGGGACAGTGGCACTGAAGCTTTCTTT. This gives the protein CASSRDSGTEAFF.

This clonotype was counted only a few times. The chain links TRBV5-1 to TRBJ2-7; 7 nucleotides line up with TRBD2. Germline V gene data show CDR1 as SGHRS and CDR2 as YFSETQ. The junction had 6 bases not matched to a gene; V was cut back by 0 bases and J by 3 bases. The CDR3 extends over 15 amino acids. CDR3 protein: CASSLVTSAGYEQYF. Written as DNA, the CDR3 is TGCGCCAGCAGCTTGGTTACTAGCGCTGGCTACGAGCAGTACTTC.

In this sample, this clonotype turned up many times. CDR3: CASTHPGDRTFNYGYTF. CDR3 DNA sequence: TGCGCCAGCACCCACCCCGGGGACAGGACCTTTAACTATGGCTACACCTTC. V is TRBV5-1 and J is TRBJ1-2, with TRBD1 matching over 8 bases. Germline lookup yields CDR1 SGHRS and CDR2 YFSETQ. The J segment lost 1 base and the V segment lost 6 bases, leaving 14 bases of the junction unmatched. CDR3 length: 17 residues.

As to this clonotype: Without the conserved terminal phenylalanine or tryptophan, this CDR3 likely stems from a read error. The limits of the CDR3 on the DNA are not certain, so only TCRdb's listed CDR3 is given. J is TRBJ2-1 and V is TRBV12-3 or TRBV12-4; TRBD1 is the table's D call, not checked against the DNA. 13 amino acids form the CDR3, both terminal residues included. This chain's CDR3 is CASTRVEGNEQLY.

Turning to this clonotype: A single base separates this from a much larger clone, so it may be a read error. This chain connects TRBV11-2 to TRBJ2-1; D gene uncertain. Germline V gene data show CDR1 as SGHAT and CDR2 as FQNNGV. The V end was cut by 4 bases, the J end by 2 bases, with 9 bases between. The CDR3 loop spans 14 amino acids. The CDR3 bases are TGTGCCAGCAGCTCACGTCGCCCCTACAATGAGCAGTTCTTC. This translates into CASSSRRPYNEQFF.

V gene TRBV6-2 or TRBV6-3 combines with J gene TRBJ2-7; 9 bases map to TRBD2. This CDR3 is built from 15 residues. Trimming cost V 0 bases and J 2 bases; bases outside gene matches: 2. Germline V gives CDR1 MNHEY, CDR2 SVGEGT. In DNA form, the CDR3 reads TGTGCCAGCAGTTACTCTAGCGGGAGCACCTACGAGCAGTACTTC. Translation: CASSYSSGSTYEQYF.

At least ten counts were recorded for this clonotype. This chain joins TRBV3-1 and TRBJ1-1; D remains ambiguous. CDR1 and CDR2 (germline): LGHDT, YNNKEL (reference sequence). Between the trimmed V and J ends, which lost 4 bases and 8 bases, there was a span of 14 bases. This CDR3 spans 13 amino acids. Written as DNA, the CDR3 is TGTGCCAGCAGCCCCCCTCTCCAGAGCGAAGCTTTCTTT. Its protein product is CASSPPLQSEAFF.

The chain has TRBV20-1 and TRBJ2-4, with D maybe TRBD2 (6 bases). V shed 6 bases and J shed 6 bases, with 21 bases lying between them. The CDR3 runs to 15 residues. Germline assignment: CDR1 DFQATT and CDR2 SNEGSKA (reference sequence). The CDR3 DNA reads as TGCAGTGCAGCCCGTTGGAGTGCCGGGGGAAACATTCAGTACTTC. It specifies CSAARWSAGGNIQYF.

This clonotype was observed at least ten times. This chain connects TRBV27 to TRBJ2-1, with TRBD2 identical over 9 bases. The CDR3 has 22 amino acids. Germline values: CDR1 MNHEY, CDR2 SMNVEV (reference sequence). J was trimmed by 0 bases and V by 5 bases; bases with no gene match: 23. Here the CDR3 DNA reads TGTGCCAGCAGTCCATCGGGAGTGGTCGCGGGAGGGCCCACGAGCTCCTACAATGAGCAGTTCTTC. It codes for CASSPSGVVAGGPTSSYNEQFF.

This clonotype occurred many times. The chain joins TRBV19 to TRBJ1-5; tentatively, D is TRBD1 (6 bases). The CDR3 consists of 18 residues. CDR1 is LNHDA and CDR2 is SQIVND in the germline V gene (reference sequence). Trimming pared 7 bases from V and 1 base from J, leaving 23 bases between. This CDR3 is CASIPSRAGGMSNQPQHF. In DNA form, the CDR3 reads TGTGCCAGTATCCCGTCGCGTGCGGGGGGCATGAGCAATCAGCCCCAGCATTTT.

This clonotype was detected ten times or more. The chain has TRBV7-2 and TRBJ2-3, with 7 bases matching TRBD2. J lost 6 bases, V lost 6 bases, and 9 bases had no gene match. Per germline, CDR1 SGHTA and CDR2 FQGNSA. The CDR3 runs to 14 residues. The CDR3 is CASSRTRATDTQYF. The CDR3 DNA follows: TGTGCCAGCAGTCGGACTAGGGCGACGGATACGCAGTATTTT.

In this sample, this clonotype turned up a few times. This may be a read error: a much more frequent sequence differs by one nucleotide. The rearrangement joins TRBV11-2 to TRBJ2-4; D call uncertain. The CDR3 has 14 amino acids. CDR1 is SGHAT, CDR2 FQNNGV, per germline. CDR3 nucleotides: TGTGCCAACAGCTTAGGCCTCGGCACTACCGCCCAGGAATTC. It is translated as CANSLGLGTTAQEF. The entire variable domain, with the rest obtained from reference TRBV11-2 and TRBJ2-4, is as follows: EAGVAQSPRYKIIEKRQSVAFWCNPISGHATLYWYQQILGQGPKLLIQFQNNGVVDDSQLPKDRFSAERLKGVDSTLKIQPAKLEDSAVYLCANSLGLGTTAQEFGAGTRLSVL.

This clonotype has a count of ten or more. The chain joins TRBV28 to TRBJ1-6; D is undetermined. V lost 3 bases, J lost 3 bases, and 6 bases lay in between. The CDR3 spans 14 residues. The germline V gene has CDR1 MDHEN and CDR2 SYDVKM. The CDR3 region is CASSFAFYNSPLHF. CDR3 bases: TGTGCCAGCAGTTTCGCCTTCTATAATTCACCCCTCCACTTT.

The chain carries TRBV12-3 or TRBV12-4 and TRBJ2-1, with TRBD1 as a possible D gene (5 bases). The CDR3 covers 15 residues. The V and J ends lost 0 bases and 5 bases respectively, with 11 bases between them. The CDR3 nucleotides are TGTGCCAGCAGTTTAGCTAGGGGTGGAAACAATGAGCAGTTCTTC. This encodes CASSLARGGNNEQFF.

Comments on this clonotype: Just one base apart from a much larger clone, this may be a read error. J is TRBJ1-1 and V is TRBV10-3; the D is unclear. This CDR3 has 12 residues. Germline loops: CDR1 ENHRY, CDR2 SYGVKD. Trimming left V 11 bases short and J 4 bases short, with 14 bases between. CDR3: CASSYLGTEAFF. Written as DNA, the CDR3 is TGTGCCTCCTCGTACCTGGGCACTGAAGCTTTCTTT.

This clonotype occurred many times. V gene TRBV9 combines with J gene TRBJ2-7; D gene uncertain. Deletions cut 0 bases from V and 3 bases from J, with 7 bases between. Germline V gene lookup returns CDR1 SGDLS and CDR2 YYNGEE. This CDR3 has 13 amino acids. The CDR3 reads CASSVEASYEQYF. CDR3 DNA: TGTGCCAGCAGCGTAGAGGCAAGCTACGAGCAGTACTTC.

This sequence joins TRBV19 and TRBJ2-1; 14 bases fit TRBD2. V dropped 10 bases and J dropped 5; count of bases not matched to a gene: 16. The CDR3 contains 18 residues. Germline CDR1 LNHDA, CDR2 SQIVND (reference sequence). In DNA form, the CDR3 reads TGTGCCAACACTTGGACTAGCGGGGGGAAGGGACTAGACAATGAGCAGTTCTTC. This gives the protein CANTWTSGGKGLDNEQFF.

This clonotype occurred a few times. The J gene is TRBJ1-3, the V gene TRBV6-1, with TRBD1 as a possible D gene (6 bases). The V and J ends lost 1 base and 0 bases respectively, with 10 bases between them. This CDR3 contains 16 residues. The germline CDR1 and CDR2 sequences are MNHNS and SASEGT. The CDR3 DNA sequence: TGTGCCAGCAGTGAAGGACAGGTTGACTCTGGAAACACCATATATTTT. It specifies CASSEGQVDSGNTIYF.

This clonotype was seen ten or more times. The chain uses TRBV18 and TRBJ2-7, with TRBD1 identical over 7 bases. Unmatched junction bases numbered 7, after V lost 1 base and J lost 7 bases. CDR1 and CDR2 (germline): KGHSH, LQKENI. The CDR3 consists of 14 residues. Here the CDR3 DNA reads TGTGCCAGCTCACCACAGGGGGCGGAGCGGGAGCAGTACTTC. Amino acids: CASSPQGAEREQYF.

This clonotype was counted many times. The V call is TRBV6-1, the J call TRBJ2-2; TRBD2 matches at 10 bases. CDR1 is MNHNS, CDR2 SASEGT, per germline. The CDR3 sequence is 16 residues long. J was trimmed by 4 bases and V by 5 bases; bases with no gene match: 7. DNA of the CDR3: TGTGCCAGCAGTCTCAGCGGGAGGGGAATCACCGGGGAGCTGTTTTTT. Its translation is CASSLSGRGITGELFF.

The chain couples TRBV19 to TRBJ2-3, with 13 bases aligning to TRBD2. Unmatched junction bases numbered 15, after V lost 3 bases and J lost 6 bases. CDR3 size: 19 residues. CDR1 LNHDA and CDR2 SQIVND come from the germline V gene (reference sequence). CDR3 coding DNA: TGTGCCAGTAGTATGCAAATCCGGACTAGCGGGAGTGTTGTGGATACGCAGTATTTT. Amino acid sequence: CASSMQIRTSGSVVDTQYF.